The rows below give T cell receptor beta chains drawn from one sample of a study of CD8 T cells in ankylosing spondylitis. From the 5' RACE reads, TCRdb called clonotypes with MiXCR, one entry per CDR3 protein. This sample carries around 340,000 distinct CDR3 sequences, roughly 22% of them seen once, and the ten largest clones take around 13%. The sequenced sample was blood, either unsorted or a sorted T cell fraction (not recorded which). The receptors come from a male donor with ankylosing spondylitis or in good health (not recorded which). Each CDR3 is given with its conserved first and last residue. Each record gives: clone size, D gene, V gene, J gene, CDR3 protein, CDR3 DNA. D genes are given only for firm matches. Only part of the rows carry a size: once, few, many, or a class if the clone is expanded.

NA	NA	TRBV7-9	TRBJ2-5	CAFQGIGGTQYF	TGTGCCTTCCAGGGGATAGGCGGGACCCAGTACTTC
NA	TRBD2	TRBV6-5	TRBJ2-7	CASTWTSGGLAYEQYF	TGTGCCAGCACTTGGACTAGCGGGGGGCTAGCCTACGAGCAGTACTTC
few	NA	TRBV7-2	TRBJ2-7	CASSLVAYLPTYEQYF	TGTGCCAGCAGCTTAGTCGCTTACCTACCCACCTACGAGCAGTACTTC
few	NA	TRBV29-1	TRBJ2-5	CSGTAETQYF	TGCAGCGGGACGGCGGAGACCCAGTACTTC
few	NA	TRBV12-3/TRBV12-4	TRBJ2-2	CASSLVEGELFF	TGTGCCAGCAGTTTAGTTGAAGGGGAGCTGTTTTTT
many	TRBD2	TRBV20-1	TRBJ2-3	CSARDHMDSGRTDTQYF	TGCAGTGCTAGAGATCACATGGATAGCGGGAGGACAGATACGCAGTATTTT
NA	TRBD1	TRBV12-3/TRBV12-4	TRBJ1-2	CASSISRDRGKDGYTF	TGTGCCAGCAGTATTTCCCGGGACAGGGGGAAAGATGGCTACACCTTC
NA	TRBD2	TRBV30	TRBJ2-3	CAWSGWGGAPTGTDTQYF	TGTGCCTGGAGTGGGTGGGGAGGGGCCCCTACAGGCACAGATACGCAGTATTTT
NA	NA	TRBV28	TRBJ2-1	CASSPYVNEQFF	TGTGCCAGCAGTCCCTATGTGAATGAGCAGTTCTTC
NA	TRBD1	TRBV30	TRBJ2-1	CAWATGTGYNEQFF	TGTGCCTGGGCAACCGGGACAGGGTACAATGAGCAGTTCTTC
NA	TRBD1	TRBV29-1	TRBJ2-7	CSVKTGTGSYEQYF	TGCAGCGTAAAAACCGGGACAGGGAGTTACGAGCAGTACTTC
NA	NA	TRBV28	TRBJ1-1	CASIPGTNTEAFF	TGTGCCAGCATCCCGGGGACGAACACTGAAGCTTTCTTT
NA	TRBD1	TRBV24-1	TRBJ2-2	CATSDPRTGHLTGELFF	TGTGCCACCAGTGATCCTAGGACAGGTCACCTCACCGGGGAGCTGTTTTTT
many	TRBD1	TRBV9	TRBJ2-3	CASSVWTGKTDTQYF	TGTGCCAGCAGCGTATGGACAGGGAAAACAGATACGCAGTATTTT
few	TRBD2	TRBV20-1	TRBJ2-2	CSARTGGTGELFF	TGCAGTGCTAGGACGGGGGGAACCGGGGAGCTGTTTTTT
NA	TRBD2	TRBV20-1	TRBJ2-3	CSTSATLTDTQYF	TGCAGTACTAGCGCCACTCTCACAGATACGCAGTATTTT
many	NA	TRBV11-2	TRBJ2-7	CASSGWDRYEQYF	TGTGCCAGCAGCGGATGGGATAGGTACGAGCAGTACTTC
few	NA	TRBV7-8	TRBJ2-7	CASSLADSSSSYEQYF	TGTGCCAGCAGCTTAGCGGACAGCTCAAGCTCCTACGAGCAGTACTTC
NA	TRBD2	TRBV20-1	TRBJ2-1	CSAERDFRYNEQFF	TGCAGTGCAGAGCGGGACTTTCGGTACAATGAGCAGTTCTTC
NA	NA	TRBV7-6	TRBJ1-1	CASSLPTADSNTEAFF	TGTGCCAGCAGCTTACCCACCGCGGACTCGAACACTGAAGCTTTCTTT
NA	TRBD2	TRBV3-1	TRBJ2-3	CASSQVIPVLADQDTDTQYF	TGTGCCAGCAGCCAAGTAATTCCCGTGCTAGCGGACCAAGACACAGATACGCAGTATTTT
NA	TRBD1	TRBV19	TRBJ1-1	CASHRGDTEAFF	TGTGCCAGCCACAGGGGGGACACTGAAGCTTTCTTT
NA	NA	TRBV9	TRBJ1-2	CASSPSFQRGYGYTF	TGTGCCAGCAGCCCCTCTTTCCAACGGGGCTATGGCTACACCTTC
NA	TRBD1	TRBV12-3/TRBV12-4	TRBJ2-7	CASSPLGTGGSEQYF	TGTGCCAGCAGCCCCTTAGGGACAGGGGGCTCCGAGCAGTACTTC
NA	TRBD1	TRBV7-9	TRBJ2-7	CASSLGTVSEQYF	TGTGCCAGCAGCCTCGGGACAGTATCCGAGCAGTACTTC
NA	TRBD1	TRBV7-6	TRBJ2-3	CASSSGSGGRSDTQYF	TGTGCCAGCAGCTCAGGATCAGGGGGCCGGTCAGATACGCAGTATTTT
NA	NA	TRBV9	TRBJ1-1	CASSVAGVNTEAFF	TGTGCCAGCAGCGTGGCAGGGGTGAACACTGAAGCTTTCTTT
NA	NA	TRBV20-1	TRBJ2-3	CSARAPGLSTDTQYF	TGCAGTGCTAGAGCCCCGGGGCTGAGCACAGATACGCAGTATTTT
few	TRBD1	TRBV6-1	TRBJ1-1	CASRSTGGHTEAFF	TGTGCCAGCAGGTCTACAGGGGGTCACACTGAAGCTTTCTTT
NA	TRBD2	TRBV10-3	TRBJ2-3	CAISDLAGATDTQYF	TGTGCCATCAGTGATCTAGCGGGGGCCACAGATACGCAGTATTTT
NA	NA	TRBV29-1	TRBJ2-5	CSVELWGRSHGETQYF	TGCAGCGTTGAACTTTGGGGACGATCTCATGGGGAGACCCAGTACTTC
few	NA	TRBV3-1	TRBJ2-1	CASSQAGRGVVNEQFF	TGTGCCAGCAGCCAAGCGGGAAGGGGGGTTGTCAATGAGCAGTTCTTC
few	NA	TRBV7-9	TRBJ2-7	CASSPGPPGNEQYF	TGTGCCAGCAGCCCCGGACCCCCTGGGAACGAGCAGTACTTC
NA	NA	TRBV6-1	TRBJ2-7	CATIGWGEQYF	TGTGCCACCATAGGCTGGGGCGAGCAGTACTTC
many	NA	TRBV29-1	TRBJ2-7	CSVVVAGQVYEQYF	TGCAGCGTCGTCGTCGCGGGACAAGTCTACGAGCAGTACTTC
few	TRBD2	TRBV27	TRBJ2-7	CASSLHGGLVGEQYF	TGTGCCAGCAGTTTACACGGGGGACTAGTTGGCGAGCAGTACTTC
NA	NA	TRBV20-1	TRBJ1-1	CSATERSYMNTEAFF	TGCAGTGCTACAGAGCGGTCGTACATGAACACTGAAGCTTTCTTT
few	NA	TRBV24-1	TRBJ2-3	CATAELQGTTDTQYF	TGTGCCACCGCCGAATTGCAGGGTACTACAGATACGCAGTATTTT
few	NA	TRBV12-5	TRBJ1-6	CASGLVVLVRNSPLHF	TGTGCTAGTGGTTTGGTTGTCTTAGTGAGGAATTCACCCCTCCACTTT
NA	TRBD2	TRBV5-5	TRBJ2-1	CASSLYAGGSNEQFF	TGTGCCAGCAGCTTGTATGCGGGGGGAAGCAATGAGCAGTTCTTC
few	NA	TRBV28	TRBJ2-5	CASSPQLEQETQYF	TGTGCCAGCAGTCCACAACTAGAACAAGAGACCCAGTACTTC
once	NA	TRBV21-1	TRBJ2-3	CASSKGGGAGTDTQYF	TGTGCCAGCAGCAAAGGAGGGGGGGCTGGCACAGATACGCAGTATTTT
NA	NA	TRBV9	TRBJ2-1	CASNGTTGIPYNEQFF	TGTGCCAGCAACGGAACAACAGGGATTCCGTACAATGAGCAGTTCTTC
NA	NA	TRBV20-1	TRBJ1-1	CSARDIGRDTEAFF	TGCAGTGCTAGAGATATAGGGAGGGACACTGAAGCTTTCTTT
few	TRBD1	TRBV6-4	TRBJ2-4	CASRTGDENIQYF	TGTGCCAGCAGGACAGGGGATGAAAACATTCAGTACTTC
NA	NA	TRBV15	TRBJ2-5	CATSSTSVRVQETQYF	TGTGCCACCAGCAGTACATCAGTACGGGTACAAGAGACCCAGTACTTC
NA	NA	TRBV29-1	TRBJ2-3	CSGGLGGDLLADTQYF	TGCAGCGGGGGGCTCGGCGGGGACCTGTTGGCAGATACGCAGTATTTT
few	TRBD1	TRBV9	TRBJ2-7	CASSRGTGASYEQYF	TGTGCCAGCAGCCGTGGGACAGGCGCATCCTACGAGCAGTACTTC
NA	TRBD2	TRBV5-4	TRBJ2-1	CASSARGGSYNEQFF	TGTGCCAGCAGCGCGCGGGGGGGCTCCTACAATGAGCAGTTCTTC
few	TRBD1	TRBV5-1	TRBJ2-7	CASSLEGGSSAEQYF	TGCGCCAGCAGCTTGGAAGGGGGCAGCAGCGCGGAGCAGTACTTC
NA	NA	TRBV7-8	TRBJ2-2	CASSLVRETGELFF	TGTGCCAGCAGCTTAGTTAGGGAAACCGGGGAGCTGTTTTTT
few	NA	TRBV29-1	TRBJ2-2	CSVAHMNTGELFF	TGCAGCGTTGCTCACATGAACACCGGGGAGCTGTTTTTT
NA	NA	TRBV5-6	TRBJ2-4	CASSLRGESKNIQYF	TGTGCCAGCAGCCTTAGGGGGGAATCCAAAAACATTCAGTACTTC
NA	NA	TRBV27	TRBJ2-2	CASSSLLTGELFF	TGTGCCAGCAGTTCCCTCCTCACCGGGGAGCTGTTTTTT
NA	TRBD1	TRBV12-3/TRBV12-4	TRBJ2-3	CASSSPDRGSTDTQYF	TGTGCCAGCAGTTCTCCCGACAGGGGCTCCACAGATACGCAGTATTTT
NA	TRBD1	TRBV4-1	TRBJ2-7	CASSQESFQGASYEQYF	TGCGCCAGCAGCCAAGAAAGTTTCCAGGGGGCATCCTACGAGCAGTACTTC
many	NA	TRBV10-2	TRBJ2-1	CASLSGQYPNEQFF	TGCGCCAGCCTCAGTGGGCAGTACCCCAATGAGCAGTTCTTC
NA	TRBD2	TRBV27	TRBJ2-7	CASSPGTSGMREQYF	TGTGCCAGCTCCCCCGGGACTAGCGGGATGCGGGAGCAGTACTTC
NA	NA	TRBV29-1	TRBJ1-1	CSALLGANTEAFF	TGCAGCGCCCTTCTGGGAGCGAACACTGAAGCTTTCTTT